This T cell receptor (beta chain) derives from a study of cytomegalovirus exposure and HLA in healthy donors. General study points: The classifier reportedly diagnosed cytomegalovirus status with high sensitivity and specificity.

Trimming removed 7 bases from V and 3 bases from J; junction bases left unmatched: 18. Germline assignment: CDR1 MDHEN and CDR2 SYDVKM. The CDR3 has 17 amino acids. Sequencing was performed with immunoSEQ multiplex PCR; in TCRdb, only in-frame clones are kept and a portion is missing. Of fewer than 100,000 clones in the sample, 94% were seen once. As regards this clone: Antigen: not known.

This TCR derives from a woman aged 18-29 years in good health and CMV-seronegative. The sequencing sample was made of PBMCs. The chain employs TRBV28 and TRBJ2-7; the match to TRBD1 covers 7 bases. The CDR3 coding sequence is TGTGCCAGCACTTCCATTCCCCCCGGGACAGTTTTCTACGAGCAGTACTTC. It encodes CASTSIPPGTVFYEQYF.